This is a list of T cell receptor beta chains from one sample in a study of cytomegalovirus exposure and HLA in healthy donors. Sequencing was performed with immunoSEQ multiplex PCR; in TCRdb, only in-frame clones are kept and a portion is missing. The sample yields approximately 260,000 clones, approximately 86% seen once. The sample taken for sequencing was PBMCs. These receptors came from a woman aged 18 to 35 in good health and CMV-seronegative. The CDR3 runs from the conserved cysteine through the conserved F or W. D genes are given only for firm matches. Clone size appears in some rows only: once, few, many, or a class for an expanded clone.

CDR3 protein: CASSLDSGGTYEQYF; CDR3 DNA: TGTGCCAGCAGCTTGGACAGCGGGGGCACCTACGAGCAGTACTTC; V gene: TRBV5-4; D gene: TRBD2; J gene: TRBJ2-7; clone size: NA
CDR3 protein: CASSLGGGGAFF; CDR3 DNA: TGCGCCAGCAGCTTGGGTGGAGGAGGAGCTTTCTTT; V gene: TRBV5-1; D gene: NA; J gene: TRBJ1-1; clone size: NA
CDR3 protein: CASSLAQRGDTQYF; CDR3 DNA: TGTGCCAGCAGTCTAGCGCAACGAGGAGATACGCAGTATTTT; V gene: TRBV27; D gene: NA; J gene: TRBJ2-3; clone size: NA
CDR3 protein: CASRTNLGRGEQFF; CDR3 DNA: TGTGCCAGCAGAACCAACTTAGGGAGGGGCGAGCAGTTCTTC; V gene: TRBV11-2; D gene: TRBD2; J gene: TRBJ2-1; clone size: NA
CDR3 protein: CASSLARGATGELFF; CDR3 DNA: TGTGCCAGCAGCTTGGCTCGGGGGGCCACCGGGGAGCTGTTTTTT; V gene: TRBV5-4; D gene: NA; J gene: TRBJ2-2; clone size: NA
CDR3 protein: CASRNDRGGNQPQHF; CDR3 DNA: TGTGCCAGTAGGAACGACAGGGGAGGAAATCAGCCCCAGCATTTT; V gene: TRBV19; D gene: TRBD1; J gene: TRBJ1-5; clone size: NA
CDR3 protein: CASSEGGPVYEQYF; CDR3 DNA: TGTGCCAGCAGTGAGGGGGGACCAGTCTACGAGCAGTACTTC; V gene: TRBV6-1; D gene: NA; J gene: TRBJ2-7; clone size: once
CDR3 protein: CASSEWDRGRDGYTF; CDR3 DNA: TGCGCCAGCAGTGAGTGGGACAGGGGGCGTGACGGCTACACCTTC; V gene: TRBV10-2; D gene: TRBD1; J gene: TRBJ1-2; clone size: NA
CDR3 protein: CASSSLGTGPNEQFF; CDR3 DNA: TGTGCCAGTAGTTCACTGGGGACAGGGCCGAATGAGCAGTTCTTC; V gene: TRBV19; D gene: TRBD1; J gene: TRBJ2-1; clone size: NA
CDR3 protein: CASSGGASGAETQYF; CDR3 DNA: TGTGCCAGCAGCGGAGGGGCTAGCGGGGCAGAGACCCAGTACTTC; V gene: TRBV9; D gene: TRBD2; J gene: TRBJ2-5; clone size: NA
CDR3 protein: CASSLGTSGKETQYF; CDR3 DNA: TGTGCCAGCAGTTTAGGGACTAGCGGGAAAGAGACCCAGTACTTC; V gene: TRBV28; D gene: TRBD2; J gene: TRBJ2-5; clone size: NA
CDR3 protein: CASSGSGGSRNQPQHF; CDR3 DNA: TGTGCCAGCAGTGGCTCAGGGGGCTCTCGGAATCAGCCCCAGCATTTT; V gene: TRBV2; D gene: TRBD1; J gene: TRBJ1-5; clone size: few
CDR3 protein: CASSLGLAVNEQFF; CDR3 DNA: TGTGCCAGCAGTTTGGGACTAGCGGTTAATGAGCAGTTCTTC; V gene: TRBV27; D gene: TRBD2; J gene: TRBJ2-1; clone size: NA
CDR3 protein: CASSPGQGGEKLFF; CDR3 DNA: TGTGCCAGCAGCCCGGGACAGGGTGGAGAAAAACTGTTTTTT; V gene: TRBV4-2; D gene: TRBD1; J gene: TRBJ1-4; clone size: NA
CDR3 protein: CASSPNGQGASYEQYF; CDR3 DNA: TGTGCCAGCTCACCAAACGGACAGGGGGCAAGTTACGAGCAGTACTTC; V gene: TRBV18; D gene: TRBD1; J gene: TRBJ2-7; clone size: once
CDR3 protein: CASSFRDYQQQFF; CDR3 DNA: TGTGCCAGCAGCTTCCGGGACTACCAGCAGCAGTTCTTC; V gene: TRBV9; D gene: TRBD2; J gene: TRBJ2-1; clone size: NA
CDR3 protein: CASRTLRQFQETQYF; CDR3 DNA: TGTGCCAGCAGGACACTCAGACAGTTCCAAGAGACCCAGTACTTC; V gene: TRBV6-1; D gene: NA; J gene: TRBJ2-5; clone size: NA
CDR3 protein: CASSFPTSGGASYNEQFF; CDR3 DNA: TGTGCCAGCAGCTTCCCTACTAGCGGGGGGGCTTCCTACAATGAGCAGTTCTTC; V gene: TRBV7-8; D gene: TRBD2; J gene: TRBJ2-1; clone size: NA
CDR3 protein: CASSFQGSNEKLFF; CDR3 DNA: TGCGCCAGCAGCTTCCAGGGCTCTAATGAAAAACTGTTTTTT; V gene: TRBV5-1; D gene: NA; J gene: TRBJ1-4; clone size: NA
CDR3 protein: CSVNRGTDTQYF; CDR3 DNA: TGCAGCGTTAACAGGGGTACAGATACGCAGTATTTT; V gene: TRBV29-1; D gene: TRBD1; J gene: TRBJ2-3; clone size: NA
CDR3 protein: CASSSGTGGRVELFF; CDR3 DNA: TGTGCCAGCAGTTCCGGGACAGGTGGTCGAGTGGAGCTGTTTTTT; V gene: TRBV27; D gene: TRBD1; J gene: TRBJ2-2; clone size: NA
CDR3 protein: CASSRGHTAYEQYF; CDR3 DNA: TGTGCCAGTAGTAGGGGGCATACCGCCTACGAGCAGTACTTC; V gene: TRBV19; D gene: NA; J gene: TRBJ2-7; clone size: NA
CDR3 protein: CASSPIGSYTNTGELFF; CDR3 DNA: TGTGCCAGCAGCCCTATCGGGTCGTACACGAACACCGGGGAGCTGTTTTTT; V gene: TRBV14; D gene: NA; J gene: TRBJ2-2; clone size: few
CDR3 protein: CSARASADSPYEQYF; CDR3 DNA: TGCAGCGCCCGCGCGAGCGCAGATAGTCCCTACGAGCAGTACTTC; V gene: TRBV29-1; D gene: NA; J gene: TRBJ2-7; clone size: NA